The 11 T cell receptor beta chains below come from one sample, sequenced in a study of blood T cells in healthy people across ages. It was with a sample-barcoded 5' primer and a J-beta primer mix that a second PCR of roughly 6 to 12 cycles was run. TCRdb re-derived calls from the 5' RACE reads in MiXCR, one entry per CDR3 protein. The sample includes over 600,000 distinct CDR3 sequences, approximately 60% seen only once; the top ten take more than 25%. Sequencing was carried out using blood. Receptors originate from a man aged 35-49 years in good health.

CDR3 in DNA: TGCAGTGCTAGAGATACGGACGGAAATAATTCACCCCTCCACTTT. Translated, it gives CSARDTDGNNSPLHF. This sequence joins TRBV20-1 and TRBJ1-6; unclear D gene. Germline CDR1 is DFQATT and CDR2 is SNEGSKA (reference sequence). CDR3 length: 15 residues. Deletions cut 0 bases from V and 5 bases from J, with 11 bases between.

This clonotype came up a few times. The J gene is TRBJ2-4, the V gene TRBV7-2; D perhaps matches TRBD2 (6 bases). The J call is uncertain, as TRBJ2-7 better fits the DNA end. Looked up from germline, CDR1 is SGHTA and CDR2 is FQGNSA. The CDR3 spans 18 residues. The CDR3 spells CASTLGVGQAGAFSEQYF. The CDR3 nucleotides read TGTGCCAGCACATTAGGGGTTGGCCAAGCGGGTGCCTTTAGCGAGCAGTACTTC.

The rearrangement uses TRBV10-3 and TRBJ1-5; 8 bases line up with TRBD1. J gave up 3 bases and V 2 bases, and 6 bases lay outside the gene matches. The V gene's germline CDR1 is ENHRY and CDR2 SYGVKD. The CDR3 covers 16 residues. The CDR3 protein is CAISEAGGADNQPQHF. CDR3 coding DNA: TGTGCCATCAGTGAGGCAGGGGGCGCGGACAATCAGCCCCAGCATTTT.

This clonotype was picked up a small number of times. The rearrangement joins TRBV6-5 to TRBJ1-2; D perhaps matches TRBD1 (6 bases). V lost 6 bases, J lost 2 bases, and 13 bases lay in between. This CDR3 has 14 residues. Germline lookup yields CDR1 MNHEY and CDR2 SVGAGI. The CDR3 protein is CASRSGTSNYGYTF. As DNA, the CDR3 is TGTGCCAGCAGGTCCGGGACATCCAACTATGGCTACACCTTC.

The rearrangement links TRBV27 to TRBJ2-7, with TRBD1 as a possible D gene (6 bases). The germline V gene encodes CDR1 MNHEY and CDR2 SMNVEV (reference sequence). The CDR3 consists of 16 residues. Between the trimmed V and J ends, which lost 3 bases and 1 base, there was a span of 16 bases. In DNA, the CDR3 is TGTGCCAGCAGTTTGACAACCCTCAGGGGTTCCTACGAGCAGTACTTC. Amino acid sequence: CASSLTTLRGSYEQYF.

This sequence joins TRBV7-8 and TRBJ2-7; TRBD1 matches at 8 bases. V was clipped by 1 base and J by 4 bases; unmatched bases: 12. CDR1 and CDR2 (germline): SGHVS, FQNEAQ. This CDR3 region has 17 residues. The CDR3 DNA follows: TGTGCCAGCAGCTTAGTGCGTGGAGGGACAGGAAAATACGAGCAGTACTTC. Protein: CASSLVRGGTGKYEQYF.

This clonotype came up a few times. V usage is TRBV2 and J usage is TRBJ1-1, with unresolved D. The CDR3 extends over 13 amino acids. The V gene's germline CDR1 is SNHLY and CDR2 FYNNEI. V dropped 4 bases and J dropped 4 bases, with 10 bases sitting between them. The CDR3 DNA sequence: TGTGCCAGCAGTGTTTCCTCGGGCACTGAAGCTTTCTTT. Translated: CASSVSSGTEAFF.

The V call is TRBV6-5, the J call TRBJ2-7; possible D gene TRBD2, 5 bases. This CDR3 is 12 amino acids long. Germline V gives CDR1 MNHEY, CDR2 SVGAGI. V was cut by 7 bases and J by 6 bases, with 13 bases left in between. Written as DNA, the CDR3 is TGTGCCAGCACCCAGAGGGCTAGCGAGCAGTACTTC. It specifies CASTQRASEQYF.

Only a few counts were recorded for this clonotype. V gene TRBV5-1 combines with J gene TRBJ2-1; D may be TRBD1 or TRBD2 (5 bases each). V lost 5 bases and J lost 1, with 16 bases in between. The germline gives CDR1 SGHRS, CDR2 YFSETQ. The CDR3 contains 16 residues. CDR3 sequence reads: CASRSTGTESYNEQFF. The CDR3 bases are TGCGCCAGCAGATCCACCGGGACCGAGTCCTACAATGAGCAGTTCTTC.

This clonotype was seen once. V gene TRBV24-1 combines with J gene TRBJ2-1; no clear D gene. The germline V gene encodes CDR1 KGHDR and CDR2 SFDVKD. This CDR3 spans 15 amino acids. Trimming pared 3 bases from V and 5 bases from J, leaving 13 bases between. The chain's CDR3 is CATSDTDLWDNEQFF. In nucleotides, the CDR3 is TGTGCCACCAGTGATACCGATCTTTGGGACAATGAGCAGTTCTTC.

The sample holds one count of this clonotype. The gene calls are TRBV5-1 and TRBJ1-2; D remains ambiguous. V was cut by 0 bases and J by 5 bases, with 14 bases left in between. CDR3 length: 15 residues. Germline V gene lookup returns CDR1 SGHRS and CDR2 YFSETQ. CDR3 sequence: CASSLDKGRLYGYTF. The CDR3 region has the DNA TGCGCCAGCAGCTTGGATAAGGGTAGATTATATGGCTACACCTTC.